The 30 T cell receptor beta chains listed next were all sequenced from one sample in a study of CD8+CD57+ T cells in acquired aplastic anemia. Using genomic DNA as the template, TCR beta VDJ and CDR3 profiling was carried out. TCRdb passed the reads through MiXCR, listing each CDR3 protein once. The sample lists some 20,000 distinct CDR3 sequences; 30% to 40% were seen once. For sequencing, patients were chosen who had shown expansion of CD8+CD57+ cells by flow cytometry. Notes on the study in general: When set against total CD4+ and CD8+ pools, CD8+CD57+ cells in patients had lower diversity.

No antigen is known for these receptors. Sequenced sample: CD8+CD57+ T cells sorted from PBMCs. Subset in this sample: bead-enriched CD8+CD57+ effector memory T cells from SAA patients. The receptors derive from a human donor with aplastic anemia.

This clonotype was detected a few times. This sequence joins TRBV20-1 and TRBJ2-7; 8 positions match TRBD1. CDR3 size: 11 residues. Germline V lookup: CDR1 DFQATT, CDR2 SNEGSKA (reference sequence). V dropped 5 bases and J dropped 7; count of bases not matched to a gene: 4. The CDR3 here is CSASTGGEQYV. CDR3 DNA sequence: TGCAGTGCTTCAACAGGGGGAGAGCAGTACGTC.

This rearrangement joins TRBV6-2 or TRBV6-3 to TRBJ1-4; 7 positions agree with TRBD1. CDR3 size: 14 residues. Germline trimming cut 10 bases from V and 5 bases from J; bases unmatched to any gene: 10. CDR1 is MNHEY, CDR2 SVGEGT, per germline. This CDR3 is CAIRGGTGNEKLFF. DNA of the CDR3: TGTGCCATCAGAGGGGGCACGGGAAATGAAAAACTGTTTTTT.

This clonotype was observed a few times. V gene TRBV20-1 combines with J gene TRBJ2-1, with 7 bases matching TRBD2. The CDR3 spans 15 residues. After removal of 0 bases from V and 0 bases from J, the junction contained 2 bases not matched to a gene. CDR1 and CDR2 from the germline V gene are DFQATT and SNEGSKA (reference sequence). The CDR3 spells CSAREQRDSYNEQFF. For the CDR3, the DNA is TGCAGTGCTAGAGAACAGCGGGACTCCTACAATGAGCAGTTCTTC.

Details on this clonotype: A read error may produce the germline difference seen at one junction end. The chain links TRBV10-3 to TRBJ1-2, with D tentatively TRBD1 (5 bases). Germline CDR1 and CDR2: ENHRY and SYGVKD. This CDR3 is 14 amino acids long. CDR3 loop: CASSELGANYGYTF. CDR3 sequence (DNA): TGTGCCAGCAGTGAACTAGGGGCGAACTATGGCTACACCTTC.

J is TRBJ2-3 and V is TRBV15, with 8 bases identical to TRBD1. Germline V gene sequence: CDR1 LNHNV, CDR2 YYDKDF (reference sequence). The CDR3 is 14 residues long. Losses at the gene ends were 0 bases for V and 4 bases for J; bases not matched to a gene: 0. CDR3 amino acids: CATSRETGADTQYF. The CDR3 nucleotides read TGTGCCACCAGCAGAGAGACAGGGGCAGATACGCAGTATTTT.

This clonotype turned up a few times. This chain uses TRBV5-4 with TRBJ2-7; D could derive from TRBD1 or TRBD2 (5 bases each). CDR3 size: 13 residues. In germline, CDR1 is SGHNT, CDR2 YYREEE (reference sequence). Trimming removed 3 bases from V and 2 bases from J, with 9 bases in between. DNA for the CDR3: TGTGCCAGCAGCTACGGGGCTACCTACGAGCAGTACTTC. Translated: CASSYGATYEQYF.

V and J are TRBV27 and TRBJ2-3; 7 bases are a match to TRBD2. Trimming cost V 7 bases and J 6 bases; bases outside gene matches: 10. The CDR3 covers 14 residues. CDR1 is MNHEY, CDR2 SMNVEV, per germline (reference sequence). CDR3 sequence reads: CASIRRRGRDTQYF. CDR3 nucleotide sequence: TGTGCCAGCATAAGAAGGCGGGGGAGGGATACGCAGTATTTT.

This chain joins TRBV7-8 and TRBJ1-1, with D hard to call. The CDR3 is 13 residues long. Trimming left V 5 bases short and J 4 bases short, with 11 bases between. Germline lookup yields CDR1 SGHVS and CDR2 FQNEAQ. CDR3 protein: CASSPQTATEAFF. As DNA, the CDR3 is TGTGCCAGCAGCCCTCAAACCGCCACTGAAGCTTTCTTT.

This clonotype was seen a few times. V and J are TRBV20-1 and TRBJ1-3; D is ambiguous. The germline V gene has CDR1 DFQATT and CDR2 SNEGSKA (reference sequence). The CDR3 spans 13 residues. Between the trimmed V and J ends, which lost 4 bases and 2 bases, there was a span of 9 bases. The CDR3 bases are TGCAGTGCTATCCTTGACACTGGAAACACCATATATTTT. Translating it yields CSAILDTGNTIYF.

This clonotype was observed a handful of times. V and J are TRBV6-1 and TRBJ2-5; maybe TRBD1 (5 bases). V lost 6 bases and J 3 bases, leaving 14 bases between the germline ends. Germline V gene data show CDR1 as MNHNS and CDR2 as SASEGT. The CDR3 contains 14 residues. For the CDR3, the DNA is TGTGCCAGCAGGCCGACAGCCCTTGAAGAGACCCAGTACTTC. Translating gives CASRPTALEETQYF.

Regarding this clonotype: The CDR3 ends on some other residue instead of the conserved phenylalanine or tryptophan, so this is likely a read error. This chain links TRBV2 with TRBJ2-7; TRBD2 is a possible D gene (6 bases). Between the trimmed V and J ends, which lost 0 bases and 2 bases, there was a span of 14 bases. There are 16 residues in the CDR3. Looked up from germline, CDR1 is SNHLY and CDR2 is FYNNEI. The CDR3 loop reads CASSEAAGGIPYEQYL. The CDR3 DNA is TGTGCCAGCAGTGAAGCGGCTGGGGGGATCCCCTACGAGCAGTACTTG.

The chain employs TRBV24-1 and TRBJ2-7; 7 bases agree with TRBD2. The V gene's germline CDR1 is KGHDR and CDR2 SFDVKD. The V segment lost 9 bases and the J segment 6 bases; nucleotides outside the gene matches: 13. The CDR3 contains 14 residues. This chain's CDR3 is CATLQIDAGAEQYF. The CDR3 bases are TGTGCCACCCTACAGATTGACGCGGGAGCCGAGCAGTACTTC.

The table lists this clonotype with a few counts. The V gene is TRBV5-1, the J gene TRBJ1-1; no clear D gene. V shed 0 bases and J shed 0 bases, with 3 bases lying between them. The CDR3 has 13 amino acids. The V gene's germline CDR1 is SGHRS and CDR2 YFSETQ. The CDR3 is CASSLGLNTEAFF. Written as DNA, the CDR3 is TGCGCCAGCAGCTTGGGTCTGAACACTGAAGCTTTCTTT.

This clonotype was counted only a few times. The V gene is TRBV6-5, the J gene TRBJ2-3, with D perhaps TRBD2 (5 bases). Trimming pared 8 bases from V and 3 bases from J, leaving 15 bases between. The CDR3 loop spans 14 amino acids. Germline V gene lookup returns CDR1 MNHEY and CDR2 SVGAGI. The CDR3 nucleotides are TGTGCCAGCCAAGACAATACTAGAACAGATACGCAGTATTTT. It translates to CASQDNTRTDTQYF.

V is TRBV12-3 or TRBV12-4 and J is TRBJ1-3, with TRBD1 as a possible D gene (5 bases). The CDR3 length is 13 residues. V shed 1 base and J shed 6 bases, with 7 bases lying between them. CDR3 loop: CASSLGGSNTIYF. The CDR3 DNA reads TGTGCCAGCAGTTTAGGGGGGTCAAACACCATATATTTT.

The rearrangement uses TRBV5-4 and TRBJ1-2; D is perhaps TRBD1 (5 bases). Germline V lookup: CDR1 SGHNT, CDR2 YYREEE (reference sequence). Trimming removed 1 base from V and 3 bases from J, with 13 bases in between. The CDR3 is 15 residues long. The CDR3 bases are TGTGCCAGCAGCTTGCGAGGACAAGTGGACTATGGCTACACCTTC. Its translation is CASSLRGQVDYGYTF.

This clonotype was seen many times. This chain links TRBV28 with TRBJ2-7, with 12 bases fitting TRBD1. The germline CDR1 and CDR2 sequences are MDHEN and SYDVKM. V was pared by 6 bases and J by 3 bases, with 12 bases of the junction left unmatched. The CDR3 is made up of 17 amino acids. The CDR3 loop reads CASSVGTGGLYFYEQYF. CDR3 coding DNA: TGTGCCAGCAGCGTAGGGACAGGGGGCCTTTACTTCTACGAGCAGTACTTC.

The rearrangement links TRBV6-5 to TRBJ1-6; maybe TRBD1 (6 bases). Trimming stripped 2 bases from V and 2 bases from J, with 13 bases between. From germline, CDR1 is MNHEY and CDR2 SVGAGI. The CDR3 covers 17 residues. The CDR3 DNA is TGTGCCAGCAGTTACCGACAGGAAGGGGCCTATAATTCACCCCTCCACTTT. Its translation is CASSYRQEGAYNSPLHF.

Details on this clonotype: It is likely a read error, because the conserved phenylalanine at the end of the CDR3 is missing. The chain couples TRBV5-1 to TRBJ1-6; tentative D call: TRBD1 (6 bases). The V end lost 4 bases, the J end lost 4 bases, and 12 bases lay between the germline ends. CDR1 is SGHRS, CDR2 YFSETQ, per germline. CDR3 length: 15 amino acids. As DNA, the CDR3 is TGCGCCAGCAGCAGCGGGGGCCTTTATAATTCACCCCTCCACCTT. It codes for CASSSGGLYNSPLHL.

The DNA of the CDR3 is TGCAGTGCTAGGGTTAGCGGGAGACGGACTGAGACCCAGTACTTC. It encodes CSARVSGRRTETQYF. The chain recombines TRBV20-1 with TRBJ2-5; TRBD2 matches 9 bases. There are 15 residues in the CDR3. Germline CDR1 is DFQATT and CDR2 is SNEGSKA (reference sequence). The trim removed 3 bases at V and 5 bases at J, leaving 10 bases unmatched.

The gene calls are TRBV10-3 and TRBJ2-2, with TRBD1 identical over 9 bases. In germline, CDR1 is ENHRY, CDR2 SYGVKD. Trimming cost V 8 bases and J 4 bases; bases outside gene matches: 2. The CDR3 loop spans 13 amino acids. CDR3 in amino acids: CAIGTGSTGELFF. The CDR3 bases are TGTGCCATCGGGACAGGGAGCACCGGGGAGCTGTTTTTT.

This clonotype was detected a few times. The rearrangement uses TRBV20-1 and TRBJ2-2; 10 positions agree with TRBD2. Germline V lookup: CDR1 DFQATT, CDR2 SNEGSKA (reference sequence). The CDR3 spans 18 residues. V shed 0 bases, J shed 4 bases, and the junction held 11 bases outside the gene matches. The CDR3 region has the DNA TGCAGTGCTAGAGATAGTCTAGCGGGAGTAAAAAGCACCGGGGAGCTGTTTTTT. Its protein is CSARDSLAGVKSTGELFF.

At least ten counts were recorded for this clonotype. The V call is TRBV5-1, the J call TRBJ2-3; D is possibly TRBD1 (5 bases). The ends were cut back, 4 bases at V and 2 bases at J, with 11 bases in the middle. CDR3 length: 14 residues. The germline V gene has CDR1 SGHRS and CDR2 YFSETQ. The CDR3 DNA sequence: TGCGCCAGCAGCCTAGGACAAGACACAGATACGCAGTATTTT. Translation gives CASSLGQDTDTQYF.

This clonotype occurred many times. The rearrangement uses TRBV20-1 and TRBJ2-3, with no clear D. This CDR3 region has 12 residues. The germline gives CDR1 DFQATT, CDR2 SNEGSKA (reference sequence). V lost 3 bases to trimming and J lost 2 bases, with 6 bases between them. The CDR3 region is CSARGITDTQYF. For the CDR3, the DNA is TGCAGTGCTAGGGGCATCACAGATACGCAGTATTTT.

The chain couples TRBV5-8 to TRBJ2-1; 9 bases are a match to TRBD1. In germline, CDR1 is SGHTS, CDR2 YDEGEE. The length of the CDR3 is 13 residues. V trimming: 2 bases; J trimming: 8 bases; junction bases outside the gene matches: 2. CDR3 loop: CASSLGTGYEQFF. The CDR3 DNA reads as TGTGCCAGCAGCTTAGGGACAGGGTATGAGCAGTTCTTC. Using reference TRBV5-8 and TRBJ2-1 for the parts outside the CDR3, the full variable domain is EAGVTQSPTHLIKTRGQQATLRCSPISGHTSVYWYQQALGLGLQFLLWYDEGEERNRGNFPPRFSGRQFPNYSSELNVNALELEDSALYLCASSLGTGYEQFFGPGTRLTVL.

Note on this clonotype: The germline gene is not matched at one end of the junction; a read error may be the cause. V is TRBV7-9 and J is TRBJ1-2; a possible D gene is TRBD1 (5 bases). The V gene's germline CDR1 is SEHNR and CDR2 FQNEAQ (reference sequence). CDR3 length: 13 amino acids. CDR3 in DNA: TGTACCAGCAGCTTAGGGGCAGGGTATGGCTACACCTTC. Protein sequence: CTSSLGAGYGYTF.

The chain uses TRBV29-1 and TRBJ2-5, with 14 bases aligning to TRBD2. V lost 8 bases and J lost 5; bases outside the gene matches: 10. Germline V gives CDR1 SQVTM, CDR2 ANQGSEA. This CDR3 has 15 residues. CDR3: CSIISGLAGGETQYF. CDR3 bases: TGCAGCATAATATCAGGACTAGCGGGGGGTGAGACCCAGTACTTC.

This clonotype was recorded at least ten times. V gene TRBV7-8 combines with J gene TRBJ2-3, with 7 bases that match TRBD2. J was trimmed by 8 bases and V by 2 bases; bases with no gene match: 10. Germline values: CDR1 SGHVS, CDR2 FQNEAQ. The CDR3 length is 15 residues. The CDR3: CASSLPYERDPTQYF. CDR3 sequence (DNA): TGTGCCAGCAGCTTACCGTATGAGCGGGATCCTACGCAGTATTTT.

The chain has TRBV20-1 and TRBJ1-2; weak D call: TRBD1 (5 bases). V lost 0 bases, J lost 7 bases, and 36 bases lay in between. CDR1 is DFQATT and CDR2 is SNEGSKA in the germline V gene (reference sequence). This CDR3 has 21 residues. CDR3 DNA sequence: TGCAGTGCTAGAGATCCCCCCGTTAGCGGGACGCGGGGCTTAGGTTTGGGTGGCTACACCTTC. It encodes CSARDPPVSGTRGLGLGGYTF.

This clonotype was recorded at least ten times. V usage is TRBV7-6 and J usage is TRBJ2-7; D is ambiguous. CDR1 SGHVS and CDR2 FNYEAQ come from the germline V gene. The CDR3 has 11 residues. The ends were cut back, 8 bases at V and 5 bases at J, with 10 bases in the middle. CDR3 DNA: TGTGCCAGCGGAAGTGGCAACGAGCAGTACTTC. It encodes CASGSGNEQYF.